The 18 T cell receptor beta chains below all came from one sample that was sequenced in a study of read filtering for tumor transcriptome and immune sequencing (dated by TCRdb to 2018 to 2021). Sequencing was carried out with an Illumina HiSeq 4000. TCR libraries were constructed from roughly 400 ng RNA using the Immunoverse kit, and molecular barcoded adaptors covering alpha/delta and beta/gamma chains were employed. TCRdb passed the public sequencing reads through fastp at Q25 and MiXCR, retaining productive beta sequences. When rows share a CDR3 protein, they turn into one entry using the most common DNA and genes. For this sample there are about 50,000 distinct CDR3 sequences; about 20% appear just once. The ten most abundant clones make up about 40% of the sample. The sample taken for sequencing was a population of CD138-negative cells sorted from bone marrow. The meaning of the sample's cell subset or site label: bone marrow mononuclear cells depleted of CD138+ plasma/myeloma cells by negative magnetic selection. All receptors come from a donor at least 40 years old with multiple myeloma.

Concerning this clonotype itself: This may come from a read error, since a much larger clone is one base off. This sequence joins TRBV20-1 and TRBJ2-7; unclear D gene. V lost 4 bases to trimming and J lost 5 bases, with 12 bases between them. CDR1 is DFQATT and CDR2 is SNEGSKA in the germline V gene (reference sequence). This CDR3 contains 12 residues. The CDR3 nucleotides are TGCAGTGCTAAATATGGAACCCACGAGCAGTACTTC. Translation gives CSAKYGTHEQYF.

This clonotype was detected many times. The rearrangement joins TRBV7-9 to TRBJ2-7; TRBD2 might be the D (6 bases). The CDR3 has 14 amino acids. The V gene lost 5 bases and the J gene lost 2 bases, with 13 bases spanning the gap. Looked up from germline, CDR1 is SEHNR and CDR2 is FQNEAQ (reference sequence). In DNA, the CDR3 is TGTGCCAGCAGCGAGGCGGGGAAAGCCTACGAGCAGTACTTC. Its translation is CASSEAGKAYEQYF.

Many counts were recorded for this clonotype. This sequence joins TRBV11-2 and TRBJ2-5; D is unclear. The CDR3 consists of 14 residues. V lost 1 base and J lost 4, with 10 bases in between. Per the germline V gene, CDR1 is SGHAT and CDR2 is FQNNGV. CDR3 amino acids: CASSLGSLRETQYF. In DNA form, the CDR3 reads TGTGCCAGCAGCTTAGGCTCCCTGCGAGAGACCCAGTACTTC.

This clonotype was seen at least ten times. This chain links TRBV29-1 with TRBJ1-4; D ambiguous. This CDR3 region has 15 residues. The germline CDR1 and CDR2 sequences are SQVTM and ANQGSEA. Trimming stripped 7 bases from V and 4 bases from J, with 19 bases between. This CDR3 is CSASGGRLLNEKLFF. The CDR3 DNA reads as TGCAGCGCCTCTGGTGGACGGCTCCTTAATGAAAAACTGTTTTTT.

This clonotype was counted ten times or more. The chain is built from TRBV21-1 and TRBJ1-5. TRBV21-1 is a pseudogene segment. The CDR3 consists of 15 residues. The CDR3 bases are TGTGCCAGCAGCAAAGGGAGATTCTCAAATCAGCCCCAGCATTTT. It yields the protein CASSKGRFSNQPQHF.

This clonotype showed up many times. This chain links TRBV5-1 with TRBJ2-5; no reliable D call. Trimming cost V 0 bases and J 3 bases, with 6 bases left between them. Germline loops: CDR1 SGHRS, CDR2 YFSETQ. The CDR3 spans 13 residues. In nucleotides, the CDR3 is TGCGCCAGCAGCTTGGTCCCAAAAGAGACCCAGTACTTC. Translated: CASSLVPKETQYF.

This clonotype has at least ten counts. This chain connects TRBV2 to TRBJ1-4, with 7 positions matching TRBD1. The CDR3 has 13 residues. With V trimmed by 8 bases and J by 5 bases, 5 bases remained unmatched. The V gene's germline CDR1 is SNHLY and CDR2 FYNNEI. CDR3: CASQGTANEKLFF. For the CDR3, the DNA is TGTGCCAGCCAAGGGACAGCAAATGAAAAACTGTTTTTT. Full variable domain (remainder filled in from reference TRBV2 and TRBJ1-4): EPEVTQTPSHQVTQMGQEVILRCVPISNHLYFYWYRQILGQKVEFLVSFYNNEISEKSEIFDDQFSVERPDGSNFTLKIRSTKLEDSAMYFCASQGTANEKLFFGSGTQLSVL.

This clonotype was recorded many times. The V gene is TRBV20-1, the J gene TRBJ2-3; D unresolved. V shed 3 bases and J shed 10 bases, with 14 bases lying between them. Germline values: CDR1 DFQATT, CDR2 SNEGSKA (reference sequence). The CDR3 contains 12 residues. CDR3 amino acids: CSASGFNDAQYF. The CDR3 DNA follows: TGCAGTGCTAGTGGATTTAACGATGCGCAGTATTTT.

This clonotype was seen ten or more times. CDR3 sequence (DNA): TGTGCCAGCAGCTTAGTAGGGGCCGAGCTGGAGACCCAGTACTTC. This encodes CASSLVGAELETQYF. The chain carries TRBV7-2 and TRBJ2-5; TRBD1 might be the D (5 bases). Germline V gives CDR1 SGHTA, CDR2 FQGNSA. This CDR3 comprises 15 residues. V gave up 1 base and J gave up 5 bases, with 14 bases separating them.

The sample holds many counts of this clonotype. The chain has TRBV2 and TRBJ2-1; 13 bases line up with TRBD2. The CDR3 runs 14 residues. V lost 8 bases and J lost 9; bases outside the gene matches: 7. CDR1 and CDR2 from the germline V gene are SNHLY and FYNNEI. The CDR3 loop is CASLGLAGDGEQFF. The CDR3 DNA sequence: TGTGCCAGCCTCGGACTAGCGGGAGACGGTGAGCAGTTCTTC.

There are many counts of this clonotype. The J gene is TRBJ2-1, the V gene TRBV29-1; 8 bases are shared with TRBD2. V lost 3 bases to trimming and J lost 6 bases; unmatched junction nucleotides: 7. The CDR3 is 14 residues long. Germline V gene sequence: CDR1 SQVTM, CDR2 ANQGSEA. This CDR3 is CSVDSGKGGNEQFF. The CDR3 bases are TGCAGCGTTGATAGCGGGAAAGGGGGCAATGAGCAGTTCTTC.

This clonotype was observed many times. V is TRBV13 and J is TRBJ2-2; TRBD1 aligns across 9 bases. This CDR3 is 15 amino acids long. The germline V gene encodes CDR1 PRHDT and CDR2 FYEKMQ (reference sequence). Germline trimming cut 3 bases from V and 3 bases from J; bases unmatched to any gene: 2. The CDR3 DNA is TGTGCCAGCAGCTTGGACAGGGGATACACCGGGGAGCTGTTTTTT. Encoded protein: CASSLDRGYTGELFF.

As to this clonotype: A far larger clone differs by one base, so this is likely a read error. This sequence joins TRBV12-3 or TRBV12-4 and TRBJ1-1, with a tentative D call TRBD1 (5 bases). The CDR3 is 13 residues long. CDR3 coding DNA: TGTGCCAGCTGGGTGCAGGGCGGTGCACCCCTCTACTTT. It is translated as CASWVQGGAPLYF.

This clonotype was counted many times. V usage is TRBV5-4 and J usage is TRBJ2-5; perhaps TRBD2 as D (5 bases). CDR1 and CDR2 (germline): SGHNT, YYREEE (reference sequence). This CDR3 has 16 residues. Trimming left V 3 bases short and J 5 bases short, with 20 bases between. CDR3 amino acids: CASSSRGVGLGETQYF. CDR3 sequence (DNA): TGTGCCAGCAGCTCCCGCGGCGTAGGACTTGGGGAGACCCAGTACTTC.

This clonotype was observed a handful of times. This chain uses TRBV5-4 with TRBJ2-5, with unresolved D. V lost 4 bases and J 1 base, leaving 14 bases between the germline ends. The CDR3 runs to 15 residues. Germline V gene data show CDR1 as SGHNT and CDR2 as YYREEE (reference sequence). CDR3 amino acids: CASSPPRTSQETQYF. The CDR3, as DNA: TGTGCCAGCAGCCCCCCCCGGACCTCCCAAGAGACCCAGTACTTC.

The count of this clonotype is one. The CDR3 nucleotides read TGTGCCAGCAGATGGGACAGTCCCAATGAGCAGTTCTTC. It yields the protein CASRWDSPNEQFF. The rearrangement joins TRBV6-2 or TRBV6-3 to TRBJ2-1; 7 positions agree with TRBD1. Germline V lookup: CDR1 MNHEY, CDR2 SVGEGT. The J segment lost 6 bases and the V segment lost 6 bases, leaving 5 bases of the junction unmatched. The CDR3 has 13 residues.

This clonotype was found a few times. The J gene is TRBJ2-2, the V gene TRBV28, with 10 positions matching TRBD2. The germline V gene encodes CDR1 MDHEN and CDR2 SYDVKM. This CDR3 region has 17 residues. Trimming at V came to 4 bases and at J to 7 bases, leaving 12 bases not matched to a gene. CDR3 residues: CASSSPSGRAKDGELFF. The CDR3 nucleotides are TGTGCCAGCAGTTCACCCAGCGGGAGGGCCAAAGACGGGGAGCTGTTTTTT. The complete variable domain, with remaining parts taken from reference TRBV28 and TRBJ2-2, reads DVKVTQSSRYLVKRTGEKVFLECVQDMDHENMFWYRQDPGLGLRLIYFSYDVKMKEKGDIPEGYSVSREKKERFSLILESASTNQTSMYLCASSSPSGRAKDGELFFGEGSRLTVL.

The table lists this clonotype with many counts. This chain links TRBV7-2 with TRBJ2-1; 9 positions match TRBD2. This CDR3 is 15 amino acids long. CDR1 and CDR2 from the germline V gene are SGHTA and FQGNSA. V shed 5 bases and J 4 bases; nucleotides not matched to a gene: 6. The CDR3 bases are TGTGCCAGCAGCCCAAGGACTAGCGAGTACAATGAGCAGTTCTTC. Its translation: CASSPRTSEYNEQFF.